This TCR beta chain was identified during a study of blood T cell repertoires in COVID-19. Profiled with immunoSEQ multiplex PCR; TCRdb holds only in-frame clones, not every one. Of around 90,000 clones in the sample, 80% were seen once. The CDR3 contains 17 residues. V lost 4 bases, J lost 5 bases, and 13 bases stayed unmatched. Looked up from germline, CDR1 is SGHRS and CDR2 is YFSETQ. The chain carries TRBV5-1 and TRBJ2-5, with 11 bases that match TRBD2. The receptor was derived from a human donor in a cohort sampled during active COVID-19. The material sequenced was peripheral blood. CDR3 in DNA: TGCGCCAGCAGCCGTGTAACTAGCGGGAGCTTCGGGGAGACCCAGTACTTC. It encodes CASSRVTSGSFGETQYF.